This T cell receptor beta chain was found in a study of cytomegalovirus exposure and HLA in healthy donors. With 60 Vbeta and 13 Jbeta primers, the PCR was carried out. Repertoires were generated with immunoSEQ multiplex PCR, while TCRdb's copy carries only in-frame clones and drops some. The sample has about 140,000 clones; about 80% are singletons. V was clipped by 5 bases and J by 6 bases; unmatched bases: 10. There are 16 residues in the CDR3. Per the germline V gene, CDR1 is SEHNR and CDR2 is FQNEAQ (reference sequence). General study findings and limits: The investigators catalogued under 200 TCR beta chains as cytomegalovirus-associated. It was only CMV serostatus that was available as immune exposure information. The authors considered a cluster of highly shared sequence variants likely to be a sequencing artifact. Later analysis suggested links between common viral pathogens and several top significant clusters.

Remarks on this clone: What it binds is not known.

The J gene is TRBJ2-1, the V gene TRBV7-9; TRBD1 aligns across 10 bases. This TCR was recovered from a man aged 25-45 years in good health and CMV-seropositive. Sample: PBMCs. CDR3 protein: CASSPPRDRGVNEQFF. The CDR3 DNA reads TGTGCCAGCAGCCCGCCAAGGGACAGGGGAGTCAATGAGCAGTTCTTC.